This paragraph covers one T cell receptor beta chain sequence. This sample is drawn from a study of blood T cells in healthy people across ages. Trimming at V came to 0 bases and at J to 7 bases, leaving 7 bases not matched to a gene. The V gene's germline CDR1 is MNHNS and CDR2 SASEGT. The CDR3 length is 16 residues. Per sample, a minimum of 6.5 million PBMCs were isolated. It was with a sample-barcoded 5' primer and a J-beta primer mix that a second PCR of roughly 6 to 12 cycles was run. TCRdb itself ran the 5' RACE reads through MiXCR, one entry per CDR3 protein. The sample has more than 800,000 distinct CDR3 sequences; 29% are singletons.

The specimen sequenced was blood. The V call is TRBV6-1, the J call TRBJ2-2, with 8 bases identical to TRBD1. The TCR sequence derives from a woman aged 80 or over in good health. Here the CDR3 reads CASSEAGQGASGELFF. Written as DNA, the CDR3 is TGTGCCAGCAGTGAAGCGGGGCAGGGGGCGAGCGGGGAGCTGTTTTTT.